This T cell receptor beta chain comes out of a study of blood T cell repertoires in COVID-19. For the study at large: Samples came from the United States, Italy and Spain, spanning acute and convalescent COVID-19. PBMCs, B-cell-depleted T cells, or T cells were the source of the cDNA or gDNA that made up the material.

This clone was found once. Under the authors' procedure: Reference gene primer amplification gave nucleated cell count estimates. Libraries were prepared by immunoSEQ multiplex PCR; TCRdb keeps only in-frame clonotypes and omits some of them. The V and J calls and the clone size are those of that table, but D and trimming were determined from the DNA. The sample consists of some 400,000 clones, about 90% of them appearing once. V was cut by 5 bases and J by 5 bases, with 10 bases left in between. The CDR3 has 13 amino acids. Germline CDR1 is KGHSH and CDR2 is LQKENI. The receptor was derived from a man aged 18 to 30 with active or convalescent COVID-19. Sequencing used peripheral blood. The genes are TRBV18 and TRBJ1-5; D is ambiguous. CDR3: CASSKSGDQPQHF. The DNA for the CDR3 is TGTGCCAGCTCAAAGTCCGGGGATCAGCCCCAGCATTTT.